This record covers a single TCR beta chain. Its specificity is not known. Time point: sample taken at primary tumor resection. The donors were 55 to 85 patients with non-small cell lung cancer that was early-stage and untreated. Unsorted tumor, nontumor lung tissue or cryopreserved PBMC supplied the whole RNA. This entry comes from a study of spatial heterogeneity in lung cancer. Regarding the study as a whole: Expanded alpha and beta TCR counts within tumors tracked tumor mutation counts.

Trimming removed 6 bases from V and 15 bases from J, with 18 bases in between. Per the germline V gene, CDR1 is MNHEY and CDR2 is SVGEGT. The length of the CDR3 is 12 residues. In the library, each TCR cDNA molecule bore its own unique molecular identifier. TCRdb fed the 5' RACE reads into MiXCR, producing one record per CDR3 protein. The table shows around 15,000 distinct CDR3 sequences, with roughly 7.3% occurring only once. The sample here was lung tumor tissue, taken at surgery. This chain links TRBV6-2 or TRBV6-3 with TRBJ2-1; D possibly matches TRBD1 or TRBD2 (5 bases each). This TCR derives from a male donor with early-stage non-small cell lung cancer. CDR3 sequence reads: CASRDSGASGFF. The DNA of the CDR3 is TGTGCCAGCAGGGACTCCGGGGCCTCGGGGTTCTTC.